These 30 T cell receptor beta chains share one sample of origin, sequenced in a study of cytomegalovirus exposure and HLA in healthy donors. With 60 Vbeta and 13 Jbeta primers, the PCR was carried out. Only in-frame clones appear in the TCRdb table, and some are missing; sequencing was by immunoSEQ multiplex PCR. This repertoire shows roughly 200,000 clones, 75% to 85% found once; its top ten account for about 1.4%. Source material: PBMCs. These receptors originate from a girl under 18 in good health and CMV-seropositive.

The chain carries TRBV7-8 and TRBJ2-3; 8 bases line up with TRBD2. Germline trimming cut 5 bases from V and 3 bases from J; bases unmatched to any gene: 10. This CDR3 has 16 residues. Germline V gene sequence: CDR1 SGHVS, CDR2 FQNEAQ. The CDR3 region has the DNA TGTGCCAGCAGCACGTACGGGGGGGGATTGACAGATACGCAGTATTTT. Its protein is CASSTYGGGLTDTQYF.

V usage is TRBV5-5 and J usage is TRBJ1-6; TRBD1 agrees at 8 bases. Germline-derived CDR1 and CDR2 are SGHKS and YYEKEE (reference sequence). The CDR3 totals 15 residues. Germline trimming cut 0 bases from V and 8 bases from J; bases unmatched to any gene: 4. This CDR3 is CASSLAAGGDSPLHF. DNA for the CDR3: TGTGCCAGCAGCTTGGCGGCAGGGGGCGATTCACCCCTCCACTTT.

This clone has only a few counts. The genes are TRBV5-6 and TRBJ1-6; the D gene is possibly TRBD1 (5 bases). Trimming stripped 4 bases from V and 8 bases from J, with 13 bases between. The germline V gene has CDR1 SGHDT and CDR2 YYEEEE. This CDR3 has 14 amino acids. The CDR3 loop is CASSQFAGDSPLHF. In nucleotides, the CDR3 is TGTGCCAGCAGCCAATTTGCGGGGGATTCACCCCTCCACTTT.

The CDR3: CASGLGAGNTDTQYF. DNA of the CDR3: TGTGCTAGTGGTTTGGGAGCGGGGAACACAGATACGCAGTATTTT. The chain has TRBV12-5 and TRBJ2-3; 7 bases agree with TRBD2. In germline, CDR1 is LGHNT, CDR2 FRNRAP. The V and J ends lost 1 base and 2 bases, in that order; junction bases with no gene match: 3. The CDR3 has 15 amino acids.

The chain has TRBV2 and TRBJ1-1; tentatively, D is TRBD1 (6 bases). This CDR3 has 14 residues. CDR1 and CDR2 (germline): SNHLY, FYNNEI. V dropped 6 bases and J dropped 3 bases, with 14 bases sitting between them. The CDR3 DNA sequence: TGTGCCAGCAGGGATCGAGGGGGATACACTGAAGCTTTCTTT. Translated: CASRDRGGYTEAFF.

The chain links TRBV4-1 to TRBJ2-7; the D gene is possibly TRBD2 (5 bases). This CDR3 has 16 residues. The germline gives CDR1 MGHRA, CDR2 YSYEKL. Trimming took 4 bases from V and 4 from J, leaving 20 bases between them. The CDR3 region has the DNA TGCGCCAGCAGCCGCTCGGTAACGGGGTTTGGGTACGAGCAGTACTTC. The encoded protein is CASSRSVTGFGYEQYF.

The CDR3 DNA reads TGTGCCAGTACCACGACAGGGGGCTTCGGCTACACCTTC. Amino acids: CASTTTGGFGYTF. The chain uses TRBV19 and TRBJ1-2, with 10 bases lining up with TRBD1. The CDR3 is 13 amino acids. Germline loops: CDR1 LNHDA, CDR2 SQIVND (reference sequence). The V segment lost 7 bases and the J segment 8 bases; nucleotides outside the gene matches: 7.

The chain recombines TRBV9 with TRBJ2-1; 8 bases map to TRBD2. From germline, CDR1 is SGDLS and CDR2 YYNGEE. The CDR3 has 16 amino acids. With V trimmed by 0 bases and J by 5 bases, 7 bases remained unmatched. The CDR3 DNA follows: TGTGCCAGCAGCGTAGGCGGCGGGGGGCGGGACAATGAGCAGTTCTTC. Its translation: CASSVGGGGRDNEQFF.

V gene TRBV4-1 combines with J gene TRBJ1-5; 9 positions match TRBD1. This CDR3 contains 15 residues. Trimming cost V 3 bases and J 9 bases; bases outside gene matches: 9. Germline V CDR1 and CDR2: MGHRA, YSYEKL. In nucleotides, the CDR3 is TGCGCCAGCAGCCAGGGAGACAGGGGGGGGTGGCCCCAGCATTTT. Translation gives CASSQGDRGGWPQHF.

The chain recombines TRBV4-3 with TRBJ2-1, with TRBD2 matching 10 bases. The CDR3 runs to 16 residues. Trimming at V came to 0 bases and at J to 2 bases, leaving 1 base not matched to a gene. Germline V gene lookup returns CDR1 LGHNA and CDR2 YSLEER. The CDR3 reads CASSQEGLAAYNEQFF. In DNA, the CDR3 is TGCGCCAGCAGCCAAGAAGGACTAGCGGCCTACAATGAGCAGTTCTTC.

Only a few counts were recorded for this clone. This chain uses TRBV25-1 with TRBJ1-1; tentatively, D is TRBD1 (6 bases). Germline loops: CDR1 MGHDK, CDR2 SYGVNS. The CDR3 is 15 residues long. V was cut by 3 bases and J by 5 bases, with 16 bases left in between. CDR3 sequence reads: CASSDESRGGTEAFF. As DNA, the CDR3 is TGTGCCAGCAGTGATGAATCCAGGGGAGGGACTGAAGCTTTCTTT.

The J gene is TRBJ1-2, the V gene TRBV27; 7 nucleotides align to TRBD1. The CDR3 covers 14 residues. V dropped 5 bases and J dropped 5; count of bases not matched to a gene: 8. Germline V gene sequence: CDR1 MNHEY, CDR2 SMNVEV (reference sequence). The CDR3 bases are TGTGCCAGCAGTCGGACAGGTGTTTTATATGGCTACACCTTC. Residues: CASSRTGVLYGYTF.

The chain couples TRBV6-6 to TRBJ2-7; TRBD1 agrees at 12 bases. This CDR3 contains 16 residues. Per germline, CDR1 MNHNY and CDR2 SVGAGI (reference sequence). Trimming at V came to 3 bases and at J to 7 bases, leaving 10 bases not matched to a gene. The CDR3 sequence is CASSYGPGTGGGEQYF. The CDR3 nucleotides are TGTGCCAGCAGTTATGGCCCCGGGACAGGGGGCGGAGAGCAGTACTTC.

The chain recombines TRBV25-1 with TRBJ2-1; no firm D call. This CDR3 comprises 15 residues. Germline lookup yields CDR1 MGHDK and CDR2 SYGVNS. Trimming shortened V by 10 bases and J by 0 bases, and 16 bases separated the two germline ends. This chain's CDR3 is CATLNPLSSYNEQFF. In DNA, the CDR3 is TGTGCCACTCTGAACCCGCTGAGCTCCTACAATGAGCAGTTCTTC.

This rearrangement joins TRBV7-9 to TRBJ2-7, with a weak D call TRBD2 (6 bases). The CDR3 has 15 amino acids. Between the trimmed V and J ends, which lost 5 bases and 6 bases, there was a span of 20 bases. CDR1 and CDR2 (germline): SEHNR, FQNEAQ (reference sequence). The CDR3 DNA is TGTGCCAGCAGCCTGACGGGAGCTCCCCTCGGCGAGCAGTACTTC. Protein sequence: CASSLTGAPLGEQYF. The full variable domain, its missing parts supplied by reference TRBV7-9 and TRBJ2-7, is DTGVSQNPRHKITKRGQNVTFRCDPISEHNRLYWYRQTLGQGPEFLTYFQNEAQLEKSRLLSDRFSAERPKGSFSTLEIQRTEQGDSAMYLCASSLTGAPLGEQYFGPGTRLTVT.

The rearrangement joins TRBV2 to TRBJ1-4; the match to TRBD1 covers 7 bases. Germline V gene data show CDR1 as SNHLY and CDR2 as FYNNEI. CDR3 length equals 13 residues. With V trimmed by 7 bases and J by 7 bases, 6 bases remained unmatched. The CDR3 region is CASTTGWAEKLFF. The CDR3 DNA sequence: TGTGCCAGCACGACAGGGTGGGCTGAAAAACTGTTTTTT.

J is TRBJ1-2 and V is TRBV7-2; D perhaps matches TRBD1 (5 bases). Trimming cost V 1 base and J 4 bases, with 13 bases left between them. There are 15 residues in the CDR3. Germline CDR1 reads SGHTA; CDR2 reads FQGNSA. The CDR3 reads CASSLGGGGGYGYTF. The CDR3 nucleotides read TGTGCCAGCAGCTTAGGAGGCGGGGGGGGCTATGGCTACACCTTC.

The CDR3 DNA follows: TGTGCCACCAGCAGAGACAGCGATAATTCACCCCTCCACTTT. It specifies CATSRDSDNSPLHF. The V call is TRBV15, the J call TRBJ1-6, with D uncertain. Trimming stripped 0 bases from V and 5 bases from J, with 5 bases between. This CDR3 region has 14 residues. CDR1 is LNHNV, CDR2 YYDKDF, per germline (reference sequence).

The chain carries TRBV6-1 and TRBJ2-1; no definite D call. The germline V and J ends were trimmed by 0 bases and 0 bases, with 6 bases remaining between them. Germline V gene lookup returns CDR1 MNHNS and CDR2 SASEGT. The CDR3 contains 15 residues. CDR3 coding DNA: TGTGCCAGCAGTGAAGCTTCTCGCTCCTACAATGAGCAGTTCTTC. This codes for CASSEASRSYNEQFF.

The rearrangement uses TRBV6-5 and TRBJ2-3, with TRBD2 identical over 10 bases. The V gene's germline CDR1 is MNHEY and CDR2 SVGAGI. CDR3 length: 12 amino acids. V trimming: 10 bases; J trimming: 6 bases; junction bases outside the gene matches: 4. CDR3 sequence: CATGTSVDTQYF. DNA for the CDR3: TGTGCCACCGGGACTAGCGTGGATACGCAGTATTTT.

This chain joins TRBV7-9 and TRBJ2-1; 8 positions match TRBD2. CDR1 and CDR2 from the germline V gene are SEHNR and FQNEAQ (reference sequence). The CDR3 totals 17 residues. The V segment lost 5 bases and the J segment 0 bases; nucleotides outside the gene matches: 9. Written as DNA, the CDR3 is TGTGCCAGCAGCCCCCCGGGGGGGACGAGCTCCTACAATGAGCAGTTCTTC. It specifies CASSPPGGTSSYNEQFF.

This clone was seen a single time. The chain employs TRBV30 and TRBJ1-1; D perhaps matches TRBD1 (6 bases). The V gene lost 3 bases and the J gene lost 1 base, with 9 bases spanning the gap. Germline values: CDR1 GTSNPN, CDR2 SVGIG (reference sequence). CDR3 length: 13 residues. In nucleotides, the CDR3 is TGTGCCTGGAGCGGACAGCCGAACACTGAAGCTTTCTTT. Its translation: CAWSGQPNTEAFF.

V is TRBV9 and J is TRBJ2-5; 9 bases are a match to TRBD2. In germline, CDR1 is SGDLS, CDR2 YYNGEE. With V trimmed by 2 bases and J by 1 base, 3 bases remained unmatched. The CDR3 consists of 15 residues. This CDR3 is CASSVEGLAQETQYF. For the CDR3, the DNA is TGTGCCAGCAGCGTGGAGGGACTAGCCCAAGAGACCCAGTACTTC. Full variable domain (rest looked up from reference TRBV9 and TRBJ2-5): DSGVTQTPKHLITATGQRVTLRCSPRSGDLSVYWYQQSLDQGLQFLIQYYNGEERAKGNILERFSAQQFPDLHSELNLSSLELGDSALYFCASSVEGLAQETQYFGPGTRLLVL.

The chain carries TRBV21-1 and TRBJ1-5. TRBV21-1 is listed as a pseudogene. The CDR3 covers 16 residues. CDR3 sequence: CASSKGEGHPGGPQHF. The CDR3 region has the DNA TGTGCCAGCAGCAAAGGGGAAGGACATCCGGGAGGGCCCCAGCATTTT.

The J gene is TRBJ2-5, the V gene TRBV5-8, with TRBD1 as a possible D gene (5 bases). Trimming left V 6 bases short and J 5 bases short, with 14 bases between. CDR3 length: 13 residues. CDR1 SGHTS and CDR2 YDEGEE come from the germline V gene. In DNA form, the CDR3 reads TGTGCCAGCAAGACCCAGGGTGCGGAGACCCAGTACTTC. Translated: CASKTQGAETQYF.

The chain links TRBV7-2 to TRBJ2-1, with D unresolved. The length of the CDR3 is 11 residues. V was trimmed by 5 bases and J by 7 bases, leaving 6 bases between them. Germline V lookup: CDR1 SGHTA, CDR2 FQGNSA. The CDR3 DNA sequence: TGTGCCAGCAGCCCGTCTAATGAGCAGTTCTTC. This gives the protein CASSPSNEQFF.

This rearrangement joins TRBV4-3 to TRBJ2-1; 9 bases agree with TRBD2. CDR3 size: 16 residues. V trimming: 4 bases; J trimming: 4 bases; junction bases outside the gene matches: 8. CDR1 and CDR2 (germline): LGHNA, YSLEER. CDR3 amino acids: CASSRSQTSGYNEQFF. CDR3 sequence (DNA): TGCGCCAGCAGCCGAAGCCAGACTAGCGGATACAATGAGCAGTTCTTC.

CDR3 bases: TGTGCCATCAGACACGCGGCCGGAAACACCATATATTTT. Its translation: CAIRHAAGNTIYF. The J gene is TRBJ1-3, the V gene TRBV10-3; D is unresolved. Germline assignment: CDR1 ENHRY and CDR2 SYGVKD. Trimming took off 6 bases at V and 4 bases at J, with 10 bases between the two ends. The CDR3 covers 13 residues.

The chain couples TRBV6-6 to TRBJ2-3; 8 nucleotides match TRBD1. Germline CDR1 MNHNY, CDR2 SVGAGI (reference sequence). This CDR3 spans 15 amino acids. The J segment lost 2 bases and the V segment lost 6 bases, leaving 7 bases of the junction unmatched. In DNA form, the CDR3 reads TGTGCCAGCAGGCGAGACAGGGGACCCACAGATACGCAGTATTTT. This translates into CASRRDRGPTDTQYF.

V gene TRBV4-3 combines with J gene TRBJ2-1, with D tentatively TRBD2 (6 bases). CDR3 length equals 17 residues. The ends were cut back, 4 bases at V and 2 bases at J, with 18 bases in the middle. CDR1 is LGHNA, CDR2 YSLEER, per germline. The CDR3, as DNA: TGCGCCAGCAGCCCCGGGGGTGGCGGGAACCCCTACAATGAGCAGTTCTTC. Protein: CASSPGGGGNPYNEQFF.